This T cell receptor (beta chain) was recorded in a study of shared T cell receptors in the human thymus. CDR3 length: 16 amino acids. V dropped 3 bases and J dropped 7; count of bases not matched to a gene: 10. Looked up from germline, CDR1 is LNHDA and CDR2 is SQIVND (reference sequence). Here immunoSEQ multiplex PCR was the method, and the copy in TCRdb shows in-frame clones only, minus some. Among over 650,000 clones listed, roughly 86% were seen once. These data were also filed under a second study, of human thymus T cells. This second study says: Healthy Finnish infants undergoing corrective surgery for congenital heart defects provided the donor material. The thymus was resected at corrective cardiac surgery. Repertoires from thymus and blood appeared to show biased V and J gene usage.

Sequencing was done on a sample of thymocytes. This rearrangement joins TRBV19 to TRBJ2-2, with 8 nucleotides matching TRBD2. The clonotype originates from a boy under two years old with a congenital heart defect. CDR3 region: CASSITSSGGIGELFF. The DNA for the CDR3 is TGTGCCAGTAGTATTACCTCAAGCGGGGGCATCGGGGAGCTGTTTTTT.